This T cell receptor beta chain emerged from a study of molecular identifiers for immune sequencing clone quantification. Looking at the study overall: Naive CD8 RNA (approximately 20,000 or 100,000 cells) was divided into five aliquots, with four sequenced.

Bulk libraries came from a prior protocol with listed TCR primers. TCRdb called the PCR reads again in MiXCR, with one record for every CDR3 protein. Here the sample spans about half a million distinct CDR3 sequences, about 26% being singletons. Study-wide findings and caveats: Spiked TCR RNA from one Jurkat cell reportedly showed up when mixed among one million naive cells.

The table lists this clonotype with a few counts. No antigen is known for it. The sequenced material came from naive CD8+ T cells from blood, with Jurkat cell RNA spiked in. As for subset: FACS-sorted CD8+CD4-CCR7+CD45RA+ naive T cells. The TCR was taken from a human donor in good health. Some libraries in this study had Jurkat cell RNA spiked in.

CDR3 loop: CASSQEFATGTTGELFF. The CDR3 region has the DNA TGCGCCAGCAGCCAAGAATTTGCGACAGGGACCACCGGGGAGCTGTTTTTT. The chain carries TRBV4-3 and TRBJ2-2; 7 nucleotides match TRBD1. This CDR3 has 17 amino acids. In germline, CDR1 is LGHNA, CDR2 YSLEER. Trimming removed 0 bases from V and 4 bases from J; junction bases left unmatched: 8.